A selection of T cell receptor beta chains follows, all from one sample in a study of T cell clonotyping in hematopoietic cell transplantation. Only in-frame clones appear in the TCRdb table, and some are missing; sequencing was by immunoSEQ multiplex PCR. The data hold more than 3,500 clones, with roughly 88% observed a single time. Sequencing was performed on peripheral blood mononuclear cells, taken 180 days after allogeneic stem cell transplant. The receptors here all came from a male patient aged 60-69 years who had an allogeneic stem cell transplant from an unrelated donor, so T cells may come from the graft donor. Some clones in this sample may be carry-over from other donors' samples. The CDR3 runs from the conserved cysteine through the conserved F or W. D genes are given only for firm matches. Part of the rows lack a size; the others show once, few, many or a class for expanded clones.

D gene	clone size	J gene	V gene	CDR3 protein	CDR3 DNA
TRBD2	.	TRBJ2-5	TRBV7-9	CASSPPASGYQETQYF	TGTGCCAGCAGCCCTCCGGCTAGCGGGTATCAAGAGACCCAGTACTTC
.	.	TRBJ1-1	TRBV11-3	CASSPPSCQEDTEAFF	TGTGCCAGCAGCCCGCCGAGCTGTCAGGAGGACACTGAAGCTTTCTTT
.	few	TRBJ1-1	TRBV18	CASSLDLNTEAFF	TGTGCCAGCTCTCTTGACCTGAACACTGAAGCTTTCTTT
.	few	TRBJ2-3	TRBV7-9	CASSSGRKSTDTQYF	TGTGCCAGCAGCTCTGGACGGAAAAGCACAGATACGCAGTATTTT
TRBD2	.	TRBJ2-2	TRBV15	CATSRFGGSTAGELFF	TGTGCCACCAGCAGATTCGGCGGGAGTACGGCCGGGGAGCTGTTTTTT
TRBD1	once	TRBJ2-5	TRBV9	CASSVGAGGMGETQYF	TGTGCCAGCAGCGTAGGGGCAGGGGGCATGGGAGAGACCCAGTACTTC
TRBD1	large	TRBJ2-2	TRBV19	CASSLTGVGTGELFF	TGTGCCAGTAGTCTGACAGGGGTCGGGACCGGGGAGCTGTTTTTT
TRBD1	.	TRBJ1-1	TRBV5-1	CASSLVGGGGNTEAFF	TGCGCCAGCAGCTTGGTGGGTGGAGGGGGCAACACTGAAGCTTTCTTT
TRBD2	.	TRBJ2-1	TRBV2	CASSGLAGGYNEQFF	TGTGCCAGCAGTGGACTAGCGGGAGGATACAATGAGCAGTTCTTC
.	.	TRBJ1-4	TRBV7-6	CASSLVRGEKLFF	TGTGCCAGCAGCTTAGTACGGGGTGAAAAACTGTTTTTT
.	.	TRBJ2-5	TRBV6-5	CASTDPSDQETQYF	TGTGCCAGCACCGATCCTAGCGATCAAGAGACCCAGTACTTC